The subject of this entry is one T cell receptor beta chain. No cognate antigen has been identified for it. Base qualities are not at hand, and no much larger clone is one base apart. This record belongs to a study of cytomegalovirus exposure and HLA in healthy donors (dated by TCRdb to about 2017). A note on the overall study: According to an earlier analysis of 450 to 650 of the donors, about 190 million T cells yielded 117 million unique TCR beta sequences and 250 to 350 Gb of sequence data. Roughly 300 gigabases of sequencing data and approximately 85 million unique TCR sequences were included in an early release covering 500 to 750 HLA-typed donors. The genetic ancestry cluster associated with self-reported Caucasian donors included around 76% of the roughly 380 genotyped donors. The study aimed to test whether cataloging public T cell receptors could reveal signatures of past pathogen exposure. Using immunosequencing, the study profiled T cell repertoires from 666 subjects and related those repertoires to cytomegalovirus serostatus. Along with the roughly 700-subject first cohort, a separate validation cohort of 120 different subjects was used. The study combined high-throughput TCR immunosequencing, statistical association of individual TCRs with disease status, and machine learning to predict cytomegalovirus infection status. A later analysis re-examined previously published TCR beta repertoires from just over 650 donors and added high-resolution HLA genotyping to investigate patterns of TCR occurrence. Rather than drawing on any new phenotypic data, the later analysis identified candidate immune exposures from TCR beta sequences and the way those sequences occurred across donors. An earlier analysis of approximately 580 of the donors used high-throughput TCR beta sequencing to judge whether each TCR beta V gene segment behaved as functional or pseudogenic. Donor age, sex, ethnicity and CMV serostatus were compiled alongside the repertoire data. Genome-wide SNP genotypes for about 60% of the 666 donors were used in a later genetic analysis, which treated that subset as a discovery cohort. Every discovery cohort repertoire had been produced on one sequencing platform. Class I and class II HLA loci were covered by the typing at four-digit resolution. Typing coverage differed by locus: A, B, C, DRB1 and DQB1 were typed in roughly 629-640 donors, DQA1 in 522, DPA1 in 600 to 610, and DPB1 in approximately 450. Roughly five DR-DQ haplotypes were treated as single units for association and clustering because of strong linkage in the cohort. Across 398 genotyped donors of the cohort, an average of roughly 250,000 unique TCR beta nucleotide sequences per donor were sequenced, and 15% to 20% of those sequences were non-productive.

Overall study results and their limits: In an earlier analysis of around 500 of the donors, most TCR beta V segments appeared in productive rearrangements about 87% or about 30% of the time, broadly matching IMGT annotations. Because counts were too low, 15 or so rarely observed V segments, including chromosome 9 orphons, were excluded from the earlier analysis of 500 to 700 of the donors. In a later analysis, more than 15,000 TCR beta sequences were associated with specific HLA alleles at a false discovery rate of 0.05. The classifier was reported to diagnose cytomegalovirus status with high specificity and sensitivity in both the original and validation cohorts. A later genetic analysis associated a missense DCLRE1C variant with V-gene and J-gene trimming of TCR beta chains, and an independent cohort replicated the association. Some IMGT-functional V segments, including TRBV6-2 and TRBV6-3, could not be told apart with the 87-base-pair reads, so those segments were excluded. Assigning TCR associations to individual alleles was difficult when HLA alleles, especially DR and DQ, strongly co-occurred. A later analysis reported that several top co-occurrence clusters appeared linked to parvovirus B19, influenza, CMV and Epstein-Barr virus. CMV serostatus was the only immune exposure information available for the cohort. In a later analysis, HLA-associated TCR beta chains were found to be more clonally expanded and to have lower generation probabilities than equally common non-associated chains. HLA typing was unavailable for some donors at each locus, so association tests used only the typed subset. A cluster of highly shared sequence variants was judged likely to represent a technical artifact of the sequencing pipeline. A later analysis found that TCR association rates varied across HLA loci, with DRB1 alleles showing the most associated TCRs and HLA-C alleles the fewest. In a later genetic analysis, fewer N-insertions in productive TCRs were reported among donors in an Asian-associated ancestry cluster than the roughly 640-donor mean. A further reported finding was that TCR beta sequences accurately predicted the HLA-A and HLA-B alleles for most subjects in the first cohort. This cohort had only TCR beta chains sequenced, and the lack of alpha or paired-chain data limited which features could be detected. Linkage disequilibrium might explain the correlated functional status among segregating V segments, but an unknown experimental factor could not be ruled out. In vitro tests confirmed that a few of the cytomegalovirus-associated TCR beta chains recognize cytomegalovirus antigens. Presence/absence analyses assumed roughly uniform sequencing depth across donors, an assumption that may not hold. Most TCR sequences were observed very rarely across donors, whereas some public TCRs were present in many individuals. The authors suggested that the approach could potentially be extended to other disease states and immunological phenotypes. A total of 150 to 200 TCR beta chains were listed by the study as associated with cytomegalovirus. A later analysis found that most CMV-associated TCR beta chains appeared HLA-restricted, with HLA associations seemingly driven largely by CMV exposure.

Taken from the germline V gene, the CDR1 and CDR2 loops are SNHLY and FYNNEI. V trim: 4 bases; J trim: 4 bases; unmatched bases: 2. The CDR3 numbers 13 residues from cysteine through phenylalanine. The CDR3 DNA has 39 bases and is translated from base 1. Library preparation employed the immunoSEQ multiplex PCR assay. For the multiplex PCR, a mixture combining 60 forward primers for TCR Vbeta segments and 13 reverse primers for TCR Jbeta segments was used. The CDR3 region of rearranged TCR beta genes was amplified from genomic DNA with a multiplex PCR assay. On the Illumina HiSeq System, the amplified TCR beta libraries were sequenced as 87-base-pair reads. In the source study's methods: In a later analysis, tens of millions of unique TCR beta chains were counted across the 690 or so repertoires, and approximately 11 million of these chains were shared by at least two donors. A nearest-neighbor algorithm error-corrected the raw reads and collapsed the reads into unique sequences, merging closely related sequences to remove PCR and sequencing errors. Alignment of CDR3 sequences to IMGT reference sequences was used to assign V, D and J gene segments. For a sequence to be retained, a match of at least six nucleotides to both a V gene segment and a J gene segment was required. Rearrangements were classified as productive when the CDR3 lacked stop codons and remained in frame with V and J, and all other rearrangements were classified as non-productive. Following IMGT convention, CDR3 was defined as the stretch from the second conserved V-encoded cysteine to the conserved J-encoded phenylalanine. The earlier analysis of fewer than 700 of the donors excluded sequences that lacked an unambiguous match to a single V gene segment. In an earlier analysis of about 590 of the donors, a V segment was called functional when productive rearrangements were above 56.7%, and segregating when the standard deviation between donors exceeded 5%. A statistical classification framework was built for diagnosing cytomegalovirus status from the catalog of TCR beta chain sequences. In a later analysis, V and J genes were assigned by comparing TCR nucleotide sequences against IMGT/GENE-DB human TR gene sequences. Using the TCRdist pipeline, a later analysis assigned CDR3 sequences along with most-parsimonious VDJ recombination scenarios. In a later analysis, each TCR beta chain was defined by its CDR3 amino acid sequence together with its V-gene family, and reads lacking a unique V-gene family were excluded. In a later analysis, approximately 590 highly shared, low-generation-probability nucleotide sequences were removed to address suspected cross-contamination and a sequencing artifact. A later analysis calculated a clonal expansion index for each public chain from normalized within-repertoire ranks of inferred template counts. In a later analysis, generation probabilities were computed with a VDJ recombination model fitted to out-of-frame rearrangements, and the resulting probabilities were checked against IGoR. In a later analysis, TCR-TCR, TCR-HLA and TCR-CMV co-occurrence was scored with hypergeometric tests, and a repertoire-size bias correction was applied to TCR pairs. A later analysis estimated false discovery rates by permuting HLA or CMV assignments 20 times. In a later analysis, co-occurring TCRs were grouped with DBSCAN, and TCRdist sequence similarity was added when clustering was performed within HLA-allele-positive subsets. Repertoires with fewer than 30,000 or more than 120,000 public chains, plus five repertoires with anomalous nucleotide sharing, were excluded from co-occurrence clustering. TCRdb stores this immuneACCESS table with in-frame sequences only. Part of the clones is absent; in the studies checked, under half of the shortfall reflects unresolved V genes, and no reason is known for the rest. That table supplies the V and J calls and clone size; D and trimming were determined from the DNA. The sample table records roughly 100,000 clones; around 82% of these occur just once. Of the sample, more than 0.6% falls within the top ten clones.

In total, approximately 690 healthy bone marrow donors made up the cohort. At the time of sampling, all cohort members were nominally healthy, though unrecorded immune exposures were likely present. The donor was CMV seronegative and was included in the group of around 320 seronegative cohort members. A peripheral blood sample was provided by each donor, and peripheral blood mononuclear cells were used for TCR beta sequencing. The Qiagen DNeasy Blood Extraction Kit was used to extract genomic DNA from the blood cell samples. The rearranged chain carries TRBV2 and TRBJ2-3, and 7 junctional nucleotides match TRBD2. Sequences were obtained from PBMCs. The clonotype originates from an older woman in good health and CMV-seronegative. The sequenced DNA is TGTGCCAGCAGTGGCGGGAGTGCAGATACGCAGTATTTT. Its coded protein is CASSGGSADTQYF.